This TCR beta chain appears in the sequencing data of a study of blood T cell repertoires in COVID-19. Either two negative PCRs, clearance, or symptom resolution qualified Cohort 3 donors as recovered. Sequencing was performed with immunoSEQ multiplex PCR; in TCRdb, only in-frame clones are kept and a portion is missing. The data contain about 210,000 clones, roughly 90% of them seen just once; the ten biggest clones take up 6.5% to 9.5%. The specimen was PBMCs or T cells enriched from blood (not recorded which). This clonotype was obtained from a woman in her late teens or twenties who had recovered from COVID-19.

The CDR3 nucleotides are TGCAGCGTTGATGCTCAGGGGGCCTTGACCTACGAGCAGTACTTC. This translates into CSVDAQGALTYEQYF. The genes are TRBV29-1 and TRBJ2-7; 8 nucleotides match TRBD1. Germline loops: CDR1 SQVTM, CDR2 ANQGSEA. The CDR3 is made up of 15 amino acids. Losses at the gene ends were 3 bases for V and 2 bases for J; bases not matched to a gene: 9.